The sample holds a few counts of the clone carrying this TCR beta chain. The data derive from a study of T-cell reconstitution after alpha-beta-depleted transplantation in children. The CDR3 has 15 amino acids. The germline gives CDR1 MDHEN, CDR2 SYDVKM. V lost 4 bases, J lost 0 bases, and 5 bases stayed unmatched. Using unique molecular identifiers, the investigators prepared the TCRbeta library. TCRdb reprocessed the PCR reads with MiXCR, giving one entry per CDR3 protein. Here the sample spans a few hundred thousand distinct CDR3 sequences, 13% being singletons. This chain links TRBV28 with TRBJ2-7; TRBD2 matches 8 bases. The specimen was PBMCs, mostly from graft donor cells, collected 360 days after TCRalphabeta/CD19-depleted stem cell transplant. The sequence derives from a male patient aged 10 to 17 who had a stem cell transplant for acute myeloid leukemia, so the T cells may come from the graft donor. CDR3 amino acids: CASSYGGLDSYEQYF. The CDR3 DNA follows: TGTGCCAGCAGTTACGGGGGACTAGACTCCTACGAGCAGTACTTC. Full variable domain (outside the CDR3, taken from reference TRBV28 and TRBJ2-7): DVKVTQSSRYLVKRTGEKVFLECVQDMDHENMFWYRQDPGLGLRLIYFSYDVKMKEKGDIPEGYSVSREKKERFSLILESASTNQTSMYLCASSYGGLDSYEQYFGPGTRLTVT.